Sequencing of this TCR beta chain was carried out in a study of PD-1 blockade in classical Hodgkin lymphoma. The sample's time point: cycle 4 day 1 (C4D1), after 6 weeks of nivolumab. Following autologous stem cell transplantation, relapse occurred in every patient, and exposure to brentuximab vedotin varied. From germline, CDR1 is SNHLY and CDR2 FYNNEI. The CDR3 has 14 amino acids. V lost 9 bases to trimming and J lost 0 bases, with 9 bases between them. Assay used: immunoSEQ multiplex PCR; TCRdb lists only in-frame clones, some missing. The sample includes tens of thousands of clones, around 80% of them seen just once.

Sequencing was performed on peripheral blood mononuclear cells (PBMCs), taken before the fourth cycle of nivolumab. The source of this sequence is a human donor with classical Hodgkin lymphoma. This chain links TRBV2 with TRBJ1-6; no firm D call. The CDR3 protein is CASRESSYNSPLHF. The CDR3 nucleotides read TGTGCCAGTAGGGAGAGCTCCTATAATTCACCCCTCCACTTT.